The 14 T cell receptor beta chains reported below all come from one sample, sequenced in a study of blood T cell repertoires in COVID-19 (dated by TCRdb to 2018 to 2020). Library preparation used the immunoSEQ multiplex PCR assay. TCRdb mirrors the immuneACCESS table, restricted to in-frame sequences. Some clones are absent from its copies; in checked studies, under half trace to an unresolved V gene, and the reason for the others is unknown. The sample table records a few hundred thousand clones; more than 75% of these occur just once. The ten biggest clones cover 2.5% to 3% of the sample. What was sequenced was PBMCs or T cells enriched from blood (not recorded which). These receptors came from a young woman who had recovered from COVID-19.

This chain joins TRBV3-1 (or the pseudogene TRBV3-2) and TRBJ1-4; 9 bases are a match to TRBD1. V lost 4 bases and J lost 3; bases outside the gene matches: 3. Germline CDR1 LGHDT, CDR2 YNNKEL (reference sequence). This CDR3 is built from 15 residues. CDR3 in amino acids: CASSPQGAANEKLFF. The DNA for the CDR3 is TGTGCCAGCAGCCCACAGGGGGCAGCTAATGAAAAACTGTTTTTT.

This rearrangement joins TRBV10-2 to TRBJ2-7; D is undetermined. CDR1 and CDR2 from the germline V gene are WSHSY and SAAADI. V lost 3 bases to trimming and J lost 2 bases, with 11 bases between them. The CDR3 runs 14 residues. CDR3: CASSDWRSTYEQYF. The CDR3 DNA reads TGCGCCAGCAGTGACTGGCGGAGCACCTACGAGCAGTACTTC.

CDR3 DNA: TGTGCCACCAGTGAAAATGGACAGGGTAGTGCAGATACGCAGTATTTT. It encodes CATSENGQGSADTQYF. The chain recombines TRBV24-1 with TRBJ2-3; the match to TRBD1 covers 8 bases. This CDR3 contains 16 residues. V trimming: 4 bases; J trimming: 4 bases; junction bases outside the gene matches: 9. Germline V gene data show CDR1 as KGHDR and CDR2 as SFDVKD.

The CDR3 DNA is TGTGCCAGCAGTGAATACAGGGGGGTGAACACTGAAGCTTTCTTT. Translation gives CASSEYRGVNTEAFF. The chain joins TRBV2 to TRBJ1-1; TRBD1 agrees at 8 bases. CDR3 length equals 15 residues. Trimming removed 2 bases from V and 0 bases from J; junction bases left unmatched: 2. Germline V lookup: CDR1 SNHLY, CDR2 FYNNEI. The whole variable domain, filled in from reference TRBV2 and TRBJ1-1, reads EPEVTQTPSHQVTQMGQEVILRCVPISNHLYFYWYRQILGQKVEFLVSFYNNEISEKSEIFDDQFSVERPDGSNFTLKIRSTKLEDSAMYFCASSEYRGVNTEAFFGQGTRLTVV.

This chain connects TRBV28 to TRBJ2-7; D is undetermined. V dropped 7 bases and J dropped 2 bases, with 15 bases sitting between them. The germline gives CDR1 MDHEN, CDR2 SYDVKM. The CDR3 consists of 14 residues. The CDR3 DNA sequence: TGTGCCAGCAACCTCGACACAATCCCCTACGAGCAGTACTTC. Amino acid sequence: CASNLDTIPYEQYF.

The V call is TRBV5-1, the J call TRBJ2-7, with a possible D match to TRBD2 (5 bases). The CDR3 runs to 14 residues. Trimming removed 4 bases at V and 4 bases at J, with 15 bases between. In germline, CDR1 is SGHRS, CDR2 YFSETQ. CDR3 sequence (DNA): TGCGCCAGCAGCCCTGGACTGGTAGGGTACGAGCAGTACTTC. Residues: CASSPGLVGYEQYF.

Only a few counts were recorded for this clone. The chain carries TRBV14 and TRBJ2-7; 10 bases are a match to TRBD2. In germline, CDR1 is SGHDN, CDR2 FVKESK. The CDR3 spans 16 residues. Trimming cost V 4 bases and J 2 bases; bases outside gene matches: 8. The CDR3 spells CASSPEEREGTYEQYF. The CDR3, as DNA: TGTGCCAGCAGCCCAGAGGAGCGGGAGGGGACCTACGAGCAGTACTTC. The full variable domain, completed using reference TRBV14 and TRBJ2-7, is EAGVTQFPSHSVIEKGQTVTLRCDPISGHDNLYWYRRVMGKEIKFLLHFVKESKQDESGMPNNRFLAERTGGTYSTLKVQPAELEDSGVYFCASSPEEREGTYEQYFGPGTRLTVT.

This CDR3 is CASSRDTGELFF. The CDR3 DNA reads as TGTGCCAGCAGCCGGGACACCGGGGAGCTGTTTTTT. The J gene is TRBJ2-2, the V gene TRBV5-6; D is unclear. This CDR3 is built from 12 residues. Trimming left V 4 bases short and J 3 bases short, with 4 bases between. From germline, CDR1 is SGHDT and CDR2 YYEEEE.

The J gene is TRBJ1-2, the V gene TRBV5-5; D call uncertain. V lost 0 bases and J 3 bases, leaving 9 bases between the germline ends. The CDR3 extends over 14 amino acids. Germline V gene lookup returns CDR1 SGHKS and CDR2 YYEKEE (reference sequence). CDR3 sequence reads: CASSLERAHYGYTF. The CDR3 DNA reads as TGTGCCAGCAGCTTGGAGAGGGCGCACTATGGCTACACCTTC.

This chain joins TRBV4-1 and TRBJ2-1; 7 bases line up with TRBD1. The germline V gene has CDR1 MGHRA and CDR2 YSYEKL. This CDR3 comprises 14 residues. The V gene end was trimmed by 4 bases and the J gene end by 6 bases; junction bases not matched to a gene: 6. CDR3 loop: CASSPKTGSNEQFF. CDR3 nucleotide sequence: TGCGCCAGCAGCCCGAAGACAGGGAGCAATGAGCAGTTCTTC.

The CDR3 sequence is CSVLRGRGEGYTF. CDR3 sequence (DNA): TGCAGCGTTTTACGGGGCAGGGGTGAAGGCTACACCTTC. J is TRBJ1-2 and V is TRBV29-1, with D possibly being TRBD1 (6 bases). Germline-derived CDR1 and CDR2 are SQVTM and ANQGSEA. Trimming took off 5 bases at V and 8 bases at J, with 18 bases between the two ends. This CDR3 spans 13 amino acids. Drawing the rest from reference TRBV29-1 and TRBJ1-2, the complete variable domain is SAVISQKPSRDICQRGTSLTIQCQVDSQVTMMFWYRQQPGQSLTLIATANQGSEATYESGFVIDKFPISRPNLTFSTLTVSNMSPEDSSIYLCSVLRGRGEGYTFGSGTRLTVV.

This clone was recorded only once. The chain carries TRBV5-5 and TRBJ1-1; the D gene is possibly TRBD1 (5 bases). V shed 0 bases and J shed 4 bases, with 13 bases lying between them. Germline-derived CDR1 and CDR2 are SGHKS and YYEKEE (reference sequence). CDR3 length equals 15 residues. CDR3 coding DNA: TGTGCCAGCAGCTTGGAAGCCAGGGTGCTCACTGAAGCTTTCTTT. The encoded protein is CASSLEARVLTEAFF.

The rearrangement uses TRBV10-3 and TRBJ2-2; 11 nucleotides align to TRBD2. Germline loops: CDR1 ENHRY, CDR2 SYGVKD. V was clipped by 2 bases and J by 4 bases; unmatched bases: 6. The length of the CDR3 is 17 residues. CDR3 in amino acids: CAISETSGSWGTGELFF. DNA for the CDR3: TGTGCCATCAGTGAGACTAGCGGGAGCTGGGGCACCGGGGAGCTGTTTTTT.

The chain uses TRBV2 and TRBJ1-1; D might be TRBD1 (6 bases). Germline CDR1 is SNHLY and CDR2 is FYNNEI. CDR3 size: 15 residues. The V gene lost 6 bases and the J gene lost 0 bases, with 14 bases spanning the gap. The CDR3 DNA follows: TGTGCCAGCAGCCATCGGACAGACATGAACACTGAAGCTTTCTTT. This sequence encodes CASSHRTDMNTEAFF. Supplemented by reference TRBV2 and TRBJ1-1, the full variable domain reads EPEVTQTPSHQVTQMGQEVILRCVPISNHLYFYWYRQILGQKVEFLVSFYNNEISEKSEIFDDQFSVERPDGSNFTLKIRSTKLEDSAMYFCASSHRTDMNTEAFFGQGTRLTVV.